These 27 T cell receptor beta chains originate from one sample sequenced in a study of T cells after yellow fever vaccination (dated by TCRdb to the late 2010s). The library relied on 5' RACE. The instrument was an Illumina NovaSeq 6000. The raw public data were reprocessed by TCRdb itself: fastp quality trimming at Q25, MiXCR clonotype calling, in-frame beta chains only. CDR3 protein duplicates are merged, each entry listing the most common genes and DNA. The sample table lists fewer than 350,000 distinct CDR3 sequences, approximately 3.8% of them with a count of one. About 20% of the sample goes to the ten largest clones. This sample's treatment or condition label indicates: live attenuated yellow fever vaccine strain. This specimen was PBMCs, taken on the day of the yellow fever booster vaccination. All receptors derive from a man between 18 and 35 years old who received the YFV17D yellow fever vaccine.

This clonotype was seen ten or more times. V and J are TRBV18 and TRBJ2-1, with TRBD2 as a possible D gene (7 bases). The CDR3 has 15 residues. V dropped 0 bases and J dropped 5 bases, with 11 bases sitting between them. Germline CDR1 and CDR2: KGHSH and LQKENI. CDR3 sequence: CASSPPAGADNEQFF. The CDR3 DNA follows: TGTGCCAGCTCACCACCCGCGGGGGCCGACAATGAGCAGTTCTTC.

The chain has TRBV29-1 and TRBJ2-3; perhaps TRBD2 as D (6 bases). V dropped 1 base and J dropped 3 bases, with 17 bases sitting between them. Germline assignment: CDR1 SQVTM and CDR2 ANQGSEA. This CDR3 region has 16 residues. CDR3 nucleotides: TGCAGCGTTGAAGCCCCCCCGGGGGAGTCGACAGATACGCAGTATTTT. Amino acid sequence: CSVEAPPGESTDTQYF.

This clonotype was seen at least ten times. As DNA, the CDR3 is TGCAGCGTTGTGGGGGGCAGGGCCATGAACACTGAAGCTTTCTTT. Translated: CSVVGGRAMNTEAFF. The genes are TRBV29-1 and TRBJ1-1, with a weak D call TRBD1 (6 bases). Germline CDR1 is SQVTM and CDR2 is ANQGSEA. Trimming cost V 4 bases and J 0 bases, with 15 bases left between them. CDR3 length equals 15 residues. Full variable domain (outside the CDR3, taken from reference TRBV29-1 and TRBJ1-1): SAVISQKPSRDICQRGTSLTIQCQVDSQVTMMFWYRQQPGQSLTLIATANQGSEATYESGFVIDKFPISRPNLTFSTLTVSNMSPEDSSIYLCSVVGGRAMNTEAFFGQGTRLTVV.

This clonotype was recorded many times. The chain couples TRBV7-9 to TRBJ2-5, with D unclear. This CDR3 is built from 14 residues. V was pared by 2 bases and J by 5 bases, with 12 bases between. Germline assignment: CDR1 SEHNR and CDR2 FQNEAQ (reference sequence). The CDR3 sequence is CASSLQIASETQYF. In nucleotides, the CDR3 is TGTGCCAGCAGCTTACAGATAGCATCGGAGACCCAGTACTTC.

This clonotype has only a few counts. This chain joins TRBV7-3 and TRBJ2-2; D is unresolved. Trimming cost V 1 base and J 6 bases, with 6 bases left between them. CDR1 is SGHTA and CDR2 is FQGTGA in the germline V gene. The CDR3 length is 13 residues. In DNA, the CDR3 is TGTGCCAGCAGCTTAAGTAGTCCCGGGGAGCTGTTTTTT. Encoded protein: CASSLSSPGELFF.

At least ten counts were recorded for this clonotype. V and J are TRBV5-5 and TRBJ1-3; 7 nucleotides match TRBD1. The germline CDR1 and CDR2 sequences are SGHKS and YYEKEE (reference sequence). The CDR3 sequence is 15 residues long. The trim removed 4 bases at V and 0 bases at J, leaving 4 bases unmatched. The CDR3 is CASSLRDSSGNTIYF. DNA of the CDR3: TGTGCCAGCAGCCTCCGGGACAGCTCTGGAAACACCATATATTTT.

The CDR3 DNA sequence: TGCGCCAGCAGCGACCCGGCGGGGGACAGCTCCTACGAGCAGTACTTC. Protein: CASSDPAGDSSYEQYF. The genes are TRBV5-1 and TRBJ2-7, with D perhaps assigned TRBD1 or TRBD2 (7 bases each). The CDR3 is 16 residues long. Trimming pared 4 bases from V and 0 bases from J, leaving 17 bases between. Per germline, CDR1 SGHRS and CDR2 YFSETQ.

The CDR3 spells CASGLSTSKANTQYF. CDR3 DNA sequence: TGTGCCAGCGGTCTCAGTACTTCGAAGGCAAATACGCAGTATTTT. V usage is TRBV5-8 and J usage is TRBJ2-3; D is unclear. The CDR3 has 15 amino acids. V was trimmed by 7 bases and J by 7 bases, leaving 22 bases between them. Germline V lookup: CDR1 SGHTS, CDR2 YDEGEE.

This clonotype has at least ten counts. V gene TRBV4-2 combines with J gene TRBJ2-5, with 11 bases fitting TRBD2. This CDR3 has 14 amino acids. Germline CDR1 is LGHNA and CDR2 is YNFKEQ. With V trimmed by 5 bases and J by 3 bases, 2 bases remained unmatched. The CDR3 protein is CASSMGLAEETQYF. CDR3 sequence (DNA): TGTGCCAGCAGCATGGGACTAGCGGAAGAGACCCAGTACTTC.

This clonotype was observed a few times. The chain recombines TRBV12-3 or TRBV12-4 with TRBJ2-1; D remains ambiguous. This CDR3 is built from 16 residues. Trimming removed 4 bases at V and 0 bases at J, with 13 bases between. The CDR3 DNA reads TGTGCCAGCAGTTCTTACTCAGGAACCTCCTACAATGAGCAGTTCTTC. Protein sequence: CASSSYSGTSYNEQFF.

In this sample, this clonotype turned up a few times. V is TRBV5-4 and J is TRBJ1-2, with D possibly matching TRBD1 (5 bases). Deletions cut 0 bases from V and 0 bases from J, with 12 bases between. CDR3 length equals 16 residues. Germline values: CDR1 SGHNT, CDR2 YYREEE (reference sequence). CDR3: CASSLVAGSANYGYTF. The CDR3 DNA reads TGTGCCAGCAGCTTGGTAGCAGGGAGCGCTAACTATGGCTACACCTTC.

This clonotype was found a few times. The rearrangement uses TRBV25-1 and TRBJ1-1, with TRBD1 as a possible D gene (5 bases). V was clipped by 3 bases and J by 8 bases, with 10 bases between them. The germline gives CDR1 MGHDK, CDR2 SYGVNS. There are 12 residues in the CDR3. The CDR3 sequence: CASSDTGLEAFF. CDR3 bases: TGTGCCAGCAGTGATACGGGACTGGAAGCTTTCTTT.

J is TRBJ2-5 and V is TRBV7-2; D perhaps matches TRBD2 (6 bases). V gave up 1 base and J gave up 10 bases, with 10 bases separating them. The CDR3 loop spans 12 amino acids. Germline V gene lookup returns CDR1 SGHTA and CDR2 FQGNSA. CDR3 sequence reads: CASSLVSGLQYF. CDR3 sequence (DNA): TGTGCCAGCAGCTTAGTCAGCGGGCTCCAGTACTTC. The complete variable domain, with remaining parts taken from reference TRBV7-2 and TRBJ2-5, reads GAGVSQSPSNKVTEKGKDVELRCDPISGHTALYWYRQSLGQGLEFLIYFQGNSAPDKSGLPSDRFSAERTGGSVSTLTIQRTQQEDSAVYLCASSLVSGLQYFGPGTRLLVL.

This clonotype appeared many times. The rearrangement uses TRBV5-1 and TRBJ2-5; D is possibly TRBD1 or TRBD2 (5 bases each). Germline V CDR1 and CDR2: SGHRS, YFSETQ. V lost 2 bases and J 3 bases, leaving 17 bases between the germline ends. The CDR3 extends over 16 amino acids. The CDR3 region is CASSFIPGDGEETQYF. The CDR3 coding sequence is TGCGCCAGCAGCTTCATTCCCGGGGACGGGGAAGAGACCCAGTACTTC.

Regarding this clonotype: A much more abundant neighbour one base away suggests this may be a read error. The chain joins TRBV14 to TRBJ2-7; D uncertain. The CDR3 loop spans 14 amino acids. In germline, CDR1 is SGHDN, CDR2 FVKESK. V was trimmed by 7 bases and J by 5 bases, leaving 18 bases between them. The CDR3 sequence: CASTTSTNPHEQYF. CDR3 sequence (DNA): TGTGCCAGCACCACCAGTACTAACCCCCACGAGCAGTACTTC.

This chain connects TRBV6-2 or TRBV6-3 to TRBJ1-1, with 7 bases fitting TRBD1. CDR3 size: 16 residues. Germline CDR1 is MNHEY and CDR2 is SVGEGT. V was pared by 0 bases and J by 6 bases, with 10 bases of the junction left unmatched. For the CDR3, the DNA is TGTGCCAGCAGTTACTCGAGGGCCTACAGGGGTGCTGAAGCTTTCTTT. It specifies CASSYSRAYRGAEAFF.

This clonotype came up a few times. This chain links TRBV15 with TRBJ2-7; D is perhaps TRBD1 (5 bases). Germline V gene data show CDR1 as LNHNV and CDR2 as YYDKDF (reference sequence). This CDR3 comprises 15 residues. The V end was cut by 0 bases, the J end by 7 bases, with 16 bases between. CDR3 loop: CATSRDLGQGREQYF. In DNA form, the CDR3 reads TGTGCCACCAGCAGAGATTTGGGCCAGGGTAGGGAGCAGTACTTC.

This clonotype occurred many times. The chain joins TRBV3-2 to TRBJ2-2; the table's D call, TRBD1, has no DNA check behind it. TRBV3-2 is reported as a pseudogene. The CDR3 extends over 17 amino acids. DNA for the CDR3: TGTGCCAGCAGCCAAGAAGGGCGGGGAGCAAACACCGGGGAGCTGTTTTTT. Residues: CASSQEGRGANTGELFF.

This clonotype was detected ten times or more. The rearrangement joins TRBV7-2 to TRBJ2-3, with D unresolved. The CDR3 covers 13 residues. V was shortened by 5 bases and J by 6 bases, with 12 bases between the two germline ends. Germline V gene data show CDR1 as SGHTA and CDR2 as FQGNSA. CDR3 amino acids: CASSRSPMDTQYF. In DNA form, the CDR3 reads TGTGCCAGCAGCCGAAGCCCCATGGATACGCAGTATTTT. Complete variable domain (other parts from reference TRBV7-2 and TRBJ2-3): GAGVSQSPSNKVTEKGKDVELRCDPISGHTALYWYRQSLGQGLEFLIYFQGNSAPDKSGLPSDRFSAERTGGSVSTLTIQRTQQEDSAVYLCASSRSPMDTQYFGPGTRLTVL.

This clonotype was seen at least ten times. The rearrangement links TRBV5-1 to TRBJ2-3; D remains ambiguous. CDR1 is SGHRS and CDR2 is YFSETQ in the germline V gene. The CDR3 is 13 amino acids. Trimming removed 0 bases from V and 0 bases from J, with 2 bases in between. This chain's CDR3 is CASSLGSTDTQYF. DNA for the CDR3: TGCGCCAGCAGCTTGGGAAGCACAGATACGCAGTATTTT.

This clonotype was seen at least ten times. J is TRBJ2-7 and V is TRBV10-2; no reliable D call. The CDR3 has 15 residues. Trimming pared 0 bases from V and 2 bases from J, leaving 11 bases between. Looked up from germline, CDR1 is WSHSY and CDR2 is SAAADI. CDR3 amino acids: CASSESGNSPYEQYF. CDR3 bases: TGCGCCAGCAGTGAGTCGGGGAACAGCCCCTACGAGCAGTACTTC.

This clonotype was counted between two and nine times. CDR3 in DNA: TGTGCCAGCATTATTACCGGGGAGCTGTTTTTT. This sequence encodes CASIITGELFF. This rearrangement joins TRBV6-6 to TRBJ2-2, with unresolved D. The germline CDR1 and CDR2 sequences are MNHNY and SVGAGI (reference sequence). The CDR3 totals 11 residues. V shed 7 bases and J shed 5 bases, with 5 bases lying between them.

The CDR3 loop reads CASSLIPSGDYTDTQYF. Here the CDR3 DNA reads TGCGCCAGCAGCTTGATTCCTAGCGGGGATTACACAGATACGCAGTATTTT. The V gene is TRBV5-1, the J gene TRBJ2-3; 9 bases match TRBD2. This CDR3 has 17 residues. With 1 base clipped from V and 2 bases from J, the junction kept 8 bases outside the gene matches. Germline V gene sequence: CDR1 SGHRS, CDR2 YFSETQ.

This clonotype was observed at least ten times. The chain has TRBV7-2 and TRBJ1-1, with 7 bases identical to TRBD1. Trimming took 5 bases from V and 5 from J; bases not matched to a gene: 17. Germline assignment: CDR1 SGHTA and CDR2 FQGNSA. The CDR3 length is 17 residues. This CDR3 reads CASSPTGTVSYGTEAFF. CDR3 coding DNA: TGTGCCAGCAGCCCAACCGGGACAGTTTCCTACGGGACTGAAGCTTTCTTT.

In its sample, this clonotype was seen a few times. The genes are TRBV18 and TRBJ1-2, with a tentative D call TRBD1 (5 bases). The V end was cut by 4 bases, the J end by 0 bases, with 18 bases between. This CDR3 has 17 residues. Germline V gene lookup returns CDR1 KGHSH and CDR2 LQKENI. The CDR3 region is CASSLARDAGTNYGYTF. CDR3 DNA sequence: TGTGCCAGCTCACTAGCCCGGGACGCCGGAACTAACTATGGCTACACCTTC.

The chain combines TRBV9 with TRBJ1-2; 9 bases map to TRBD1. Germline V gene sequence: CDR1 SGDLS, CDR2 YYNGEE. Trimming took 4 bases from V and 2 from J; bases not matched to a gene: 9. This CDR3 spans 16 amino acids. CDR3 sequence reads: CASSPTGGTGNYGYTF. DNA for the CDR3: TGTGCCAGCAGCCCAACAGGGGGCACGGGGAACTATGGCTACACCTTC.

The V gene is TRBV15, the J gene TRBJ1-6; 9 bases are shared with TRBD1. V dropped 0 bases and J dropped 11; count of bases not matched to a gene: 8. Per the germline V gene, CDR1 is LNHNV and CDR2 is YYDKDF (reference sequence). There are 16 residues in the CDR3. The CDR3 region is CATSRDGGQGGPPLHF. CDR3 DNA sequence: TGTGCCACCAGCAGAGACGGGGGACAGGGTGGTCCACCCCTCCACTTT.